This is a list of T cell receptor beta chains from one sample in a study of OX40 agonist ivuxolimab in advanced cancers. Measured with immunoSEQ multiplex PCR; TCRdb has only the in-frame clones, and not every one. The repertoire holds about 95,000 clones, under 85% seen once, with about 3.8% in the top ten. Material: CD4+ or CD8+ T cells sorted from blood, obtained in a trial of the OX40 agonist ivuxolimab. The receptor source for this set is an adult with an advanced solid tumor such as melanoma, head and neck, liver or kidney cancer. Both conserved end residues are part of each CDR3. A D gene is named only where the DNA matches it firmly. Clone size appears in some rows only: once, few, many, or a class for an expanded clone.

v_gene	d_gene	abundance	j_gene	CDR3nt	CDR3aa
TRBV19	TRBD1	NA	TRBJ2-7	TGTGCCAGTAGTGCCCCAGACAGGGGGCGCGAGCAGTACTTC	CASSAPDRGREQYF
TRBV6-5	TRBD2	NA	TRBJ2-3	TGTGCCAGCAGACGTTCTAGCGGGAGCGCGGATACGCAGTATTTT	CASRRSSGSADTQYF
TRBV9	NA	few	TRBJ1-2	TGTGCCAGCGCAGGAGGAGCGTGGAGCCCGAAGGGCTACACCTTC	CASAGGAWSPKGYTF
TRBV6-6	TRBD2	NA	TRBJ2-7	TGTGCCAGTTTATCGCTAGCGGGGGCCCGTTGGGGCGAGCAGTACTTC	CASLSLAGARWGEQYF
TRBV7-2	TRBD1	NA	TRBJ1-2	TGTGCCAGTCTGCCGGGACAGGGCTATGGCTACACCTTC	CASLPGQGYGYTF
TRBV30	NA	NA	TRBJ1-1	TGTGCCTGCCACACCTCCTGGACAGTGAACACTGAAGCTTTCTTT	CACHTSWTVNTEAFF
TRBV7-2	NA	NA	TRBJ2-3	TGTGCCAGCAGCTTTGACAGTACTAGCACAGATACGCAGTATTTT	CASSFDSTSTDTQYF
TRBV7-2	NA	NA	TRBJ2-7	TGTGCCAGCAGTGGCGGGGTGGCCATATACGAGCAGTACTTC	CASSGGVAIYEQYF
TRBV5-8	NA	NA	TRBJ1-5	TGTGCCAGCAGCTTGGACCCTAATCAGCCCCAGCATTTT	CASSLDPNQPQHF
TRBV7-2	NA	NA	TRBJ2-1	TGTGCCAGCAGCTTAGGGGGCCACTCCTACAATGAGCAGTTCTTC	CASSLGGHSYNEQFF
TRBV7-3	TRBD1	NA	TRBJ1-5	TGTGCCAGCAGCTTAAAAGCCCGAATCAGGGGGGACCAGCCCCAGCATTTT	CASSLKARIRGDQPQHF
TRBV11-2	NA	NA	TRBJ2-5	TGTGCCAGCAGCTTACACCCAGAGCCTCAAGAGACCCAGTACTTC	CASSLHPEPQETQYF
TRBV4-1	TRBD2	NA	TRBJ2-2	TGCGCCAGCAGCCAGAGCCTCCTAGCGGGAGGGGATACCGGGGAGCTGTTTTTT	CASSQSLLAGGDTGELFF
TRBV27	TRBD1	few	TRBJ1-2	TGTGCCAGCAGTTCCCGACAGGGGGTCATGAAAGGCTACACCTTC	CASSSRQGVMKGYTF
TRBV11-2	TRBD1	few	TRBJ2-7	TGTGCCAGCAGCACAGGGGGGTTTGCGCGACGGTTCTACGAGCAGTACTTC	CASSTGGFARRFYEQYF
TRBV11-3	TRBD2	NA	TRBJ2-1	TGTGCCAGCAGCGTAGGACTAGCGAACAATGAGCAGTTCTTC	CASSVGLANNEQFF
TRBV15	NA	NA	TRBJ2-5	TGTGCCACCAGCAGCACCAAGCGGGTGCTCCCGGAGACCCAGTACTTC	CATSSTKRVLPETQYF
TRBV6-1	NA	NA	TRBJ1-2	TGTGCCAGCACCAAGGGAGACCACTATGGCTACACCTTC	CASTKGDHYGYTF
TRBV13	TRBD1	once	TRBJ2-1	TGTGCCAGCAGCAAGCGGACAGGGTACAATGAGCAGTTCTTC	CASSKRTGYNEQFF
TRBV11-2	NA	NA	TRBJ2-1	TGTGCCAGCAGCTTAGACGGGAACTCCTACAATGAGCAGTTCTTC	CASSLDGNSYNEQFF
TRBV15	NA	NA	TRBJ2-7	TGTGCCACCAGCATGGACAGAAGGGGTAACTACGAGCAGTACTTC	CATSMDRRGNYEQYF
TRBV6-1	NA	once	TRBJ2-7	TGTGCCAGCAAGGCCGGGACCTCCTACGAGCAGTACTTC	CASKAGTSYEQYF
TRBV28	TRBD2	NA	TRBJ2-7	TGTGCCAGCAGTTTGGCCGGGAGGAGGGATCTCGAGCAGTACTTC	CASSLAGRRDLEQYF
TRBV5-5	TRBD2	NA	TRBJ2-2	TGTGCCAGCAGTCAACTAGCGGGGATCTTGAACACCGGGGAGCTGTTTTTT	CASSQLAGILNTGELFF
TRBV28	TRBD1	once	TRBJ1-2	TGTGCCAGCAGCCTGACAGGGTATGGCTACACCTTC	CASSLTGYGYTF
TRBV6-1	NA	NA	TRBJ1-1	TGTGCCAGCAGTGATAATTCGAACACTGAAGCTTTCTTT	CASSDNSNTEAFF